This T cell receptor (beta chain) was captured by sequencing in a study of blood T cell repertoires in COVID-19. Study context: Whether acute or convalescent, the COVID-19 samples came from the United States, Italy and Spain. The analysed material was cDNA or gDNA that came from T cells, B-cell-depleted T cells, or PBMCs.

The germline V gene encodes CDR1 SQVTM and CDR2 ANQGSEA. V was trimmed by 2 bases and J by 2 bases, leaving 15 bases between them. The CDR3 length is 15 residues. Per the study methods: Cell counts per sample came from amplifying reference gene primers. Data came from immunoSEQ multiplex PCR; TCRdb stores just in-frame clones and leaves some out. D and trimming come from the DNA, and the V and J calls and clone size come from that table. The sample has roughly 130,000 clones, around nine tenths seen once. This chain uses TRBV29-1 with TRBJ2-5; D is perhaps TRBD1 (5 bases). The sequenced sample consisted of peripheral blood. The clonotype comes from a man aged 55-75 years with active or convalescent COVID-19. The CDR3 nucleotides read TGCAGCGTTGAAAGGCCAGGGAATTTGCAAGAGACCCAGTACTTC. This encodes CSVERPGNLQETQYF.